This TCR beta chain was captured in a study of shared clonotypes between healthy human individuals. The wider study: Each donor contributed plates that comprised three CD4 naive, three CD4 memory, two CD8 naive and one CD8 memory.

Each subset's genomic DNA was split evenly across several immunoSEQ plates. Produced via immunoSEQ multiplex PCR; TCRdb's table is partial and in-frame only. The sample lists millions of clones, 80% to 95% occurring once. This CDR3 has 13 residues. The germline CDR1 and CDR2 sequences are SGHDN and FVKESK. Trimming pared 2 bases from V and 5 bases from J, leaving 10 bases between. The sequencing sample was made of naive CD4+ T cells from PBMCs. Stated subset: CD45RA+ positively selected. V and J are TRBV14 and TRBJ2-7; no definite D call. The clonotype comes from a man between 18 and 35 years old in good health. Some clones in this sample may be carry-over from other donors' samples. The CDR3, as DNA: TGTGCCAGCAGCCAAAGACCCCGGAACGAGCAGTACTTC. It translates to CASSQRPRNEQYF.